The 27 T cell receptor beta chains reported below all come from one sample, sequenced in a study of tumor and adjacent non-tumor tissue in lung cancer. RNA was extracted from bulk tissue without any cell sorting. The library came from three nested PCR rounds adapted from ARM-PCR protocols. TCRdb redid the calling of the multiplex PCR reads with MiXCR, one entry per CDR3 protein. This sample has 220,000 or so distinct CDR3 sequences; 60% to 85% occur once, and the top ten carry about 23%. Sequencing was done on a sample of lung tumor tissue. The origin of the receptors is a man aged 55 to 70 with non-small cell lung cancer.

Note on this clonotype: Since no conserved phenylalanine or tryptophan closes the CDR3, a read error is the likely cause. The chain combines TRBV28 with TRBJ1-1, with 9 bases matching TRBD1. Germline V lookup: CDR1 MDHEN, CDR2 SYDVKM. CDR3 size: 16 residues. Losses at the gene ends were 4 bases for V and 3 bases for J; bases not matched to a gene: 9. The CDR3 DNA follows: TGTGCCAGCAGTTCGGGGGGACAGGGCTGGGACACTGAAGCTTTCATT. As protein: CASSSGGQGWDTEAFI.

The table lists this clonotype with many counts. The chain has TRBV11-2 and TRBJ2-5; 7 bases are shared with TRBD1. V was clipped by 5 bases and J by 10 bases; unmatched bases: 16. Germline V gives CDR1 SGHAT, CDR2 FQNNGV. The CDR3 totals 15 residues. CDR3 coding DNA: TGTGCCAGCAGCAAAGTAGGGGGCTCGGGGATTGACCAGTACTTC. Protein sequence: CASSKVGGSGIDQYF.

Regarding this clonotype: The conserved final phenylalanine or tryptophan is absent from the CDR3, which likely points to a read error. CDR3 nucleotides: TGTGCCAGCAGTTCTGGTTTTTCGAACACTGGAGCTTTCGTT. Translation gives CASSSGFSNTGAFV. The chain couples TRBV6-1 to TRBJ1-1; no reliable D call. CDR1 and CDR2 from the germline V gene are MNHNS and SASEGT. The CDR3 contains 14 residues.

About this clonotype: This may be a read error: a much more frequent sequence differs by one nucleotide. The chain has TRBV11-3 and TRBJ1-5; tentatively, D is TRBD1 (6 bases). Germline V gene lookup returns CDR1 SGHNT and CDR2 YENEEA. V was trimmed by 9 bases and J by 4 bases, leaving 13 bases between them. This CDR3 is 13 amino acids long. The CDR3, as DNA: TGTGCCAGAAGCCAACAGGGAAATCAGCCCCAGCATTTT. Translation: CARSQQGNQPQHF.

This clonotype was recorded many times. The chain is built from TRBV4-1 and TRBJ2-6; a weak D match, TRBD1 (5 bases). The germline V gene has CDR1 MGHRA and CDR2 YSYEKL. V was clipped by 1 base and J by 1 base, with 8 bases between them. The CDR3 is 16 amino acids. The CDR3 protein is CASSQAQVSGANVLTF. Written as DNA, the CDR3 is TGCGCCAGCAGCCAAGCACAGGTATCTGGGGCCAACGTCCTGACTTTC.

This clonotype was picked up a small number of times. This chain connects TRBV20-1 to TRBJ1-5; 8 nucleotides align to TRBD1. Germline V gene sequence: CDR1 DFQATT, CDR2 SNEGSKA (reference sequence). V dropped 5 bases and J dropped 0; count of bases not matched to a gene: 6. The CDR3 contains 15 residues. The CDR3 spells CSARQGQDSNQPQHF. CDR3 coding DNA: TGCAGTGCTCGCCAGGGACAGGATAGCAATCAGCCCCAGCATTTT.

The chain has TRBV20-1 and TRBJ2-5; D is unclear. This CDR3 region has 10 residues. V lost 7 bases and J lost 2, with 5 bases in between. Germline assignment: CDR1 DFQATT and CDR2 SNEGSKA (reference sequence). This CDR3 reads CSVSQETQYF. In DNA form, the CDR3 reads TGCAGTGTTAGTCAAGAGACCCAGTACTTC.

Regarding this clonotype: This could be a read error, since a much larger clone is one nucleotide away. The chain combines TRBV5-1 with TRBJ2-2; TRBD1 or TRBD2 may be the D gene (5 bases each). V lost 6 bases, J lost 0 bases, and 12 bases lay in between. CDR1 is SGHRS, CDR2 YFSETQ, per germline. The CDR3 runs 15 residues. The CDR3 coding sequence is TGCGCCAGCATATCTGGGACGGCGAACACCGGGGAGCTGTTTTTT. Translating gives CASISGTANTGELFF.

This chain uses TRBV6-1 with TRBJ2-5; a possible D gene is TRBD2 (5 bases). The CDR3 has 14 amino acids. CDR1 and CDR2 (germline): MNHNS, SASEGT. Trimming pared 2 bases from V and 5 bases from J, leaving 12 bases between. This CDR3 reads CASSEWGETETQYF. The CDR3 nucleotides read TGTGCCAGCAGTGAATGGGGAGAAACGGAGACCCAGTACTTC.

A note on this clonotype: At one boundary the junction diverges from the germline segment, which might be a read error. V is TRBV6-5 and J is TRBJ2-7, with D perhaps matching TRBD2 (5 bases). This CDR3 is 13 amino acids long. Germline CDR1 is MNHEY and CDR2 is SVGAGI. Here the CDR3 reads CTSSDLRGSDQYF. The CDR3 coding sequence is TGTACCAGCTCGGACTTGCGAGGGTCCGACCAGTACTTC.

The chain links TRBV6-1 to TRBJ1-1, with 7 bases fitting TRBD1. J gave up 8 bases and V 4 bases, and 7 bases lay outside the gene matches. Per the germline V gene, CDR1 is MNHNS and CDR2 is SASEGT. The CDR3 runs 13 residues. The CDR3 loop is CASSATDRVEAFF. The CDR3 DNA follows: TGTGCCAGCAGTGCCACAGACAGGGTAGAAGCTTTCTTT.

Notes on this clonotype: A clone one base away is much larger, so this may be a read error. The conserved phenylalanine or tryptophan normally closing the CDR3 is absent here, so this likely arose from a read error. The chain links TRBV6-1 to TRBJ1-3, with 7 bases that match TRBD1. The CDR3 is made up of 16 amino acids. CDR1 and CDR2 from the germline V gene are MNHNS and SASEGT. Germline trimming cut 5 bases from V and 0 bases from J; bases unmatched to any gene: 7. This CDR3 reads CASSKRDRPSGNTIYL. The CDR3 coding sequence is TGTGCCAGCAGTAAGCGGGACAGACCCTCTGGAAACACCATATATCTT.

This clonotype turned up a few times. The conserved closing phenylalanine or tryptophan is absent in this CDR3, likely reflecting a read error. The chain recombines TRBV20-1 with TRBJ2-7; 12 bases map to TRBD2. V trimming: 5 bases; J trimming: 2 bases; junction bases outside the gene matches: 13. Germline V gene data show CDR1 as DFQATT and CDR2 as SNEGSKA (reference sequence). This CDR3 is 17 amino acids long. The CDR3 spells CSAQSETSGRRAYEQYL. CDR3 DNA sequence: TGCAGTGCTCAAAGCGAGACTAGCGGGAGAAGAGCCTACGAGCAGTACCTC.

The rearrangement joins TRBV12-3 or TRBV12-4 to TRBJ1-6; 7 positions match TRBD1. This CDR3 region has 14 residues. The CDR3, as DNA: TGTGTGAGCAGGTATCAGGGGGGGGATTCACCCCTCCACTTT. Translated, it gives CVSRYQGGDSPLHF.

On this clonotype itself: Because the CDR3 is missing its conserved closing phenylalanine or tryptophan, this is likely a read error. CDR3 sequence: CASSQAGAQETQYI. For the CDR3, the DNA is TGTGCCAGCAGTCAAGCAGGGGCCCAAGAGACCCAGTACATC. The chain recombines TRBV4-2 with TRBJ2-5; possibly TRBD1 for D (6 bases). In germline, CDR1 is LGHNA, CDR2 YNFKEQ. This CDR3 comprises 14 residues.

As for this clonotype: The junction does not match germline at one end; this may be a read error. This sequence joins TRBV4-2 and TRBJ2-7; no reliable D call. From germline, CDR1 is LGHNA and CDR2 YNFKEQ. This CDR3 is 14 amino acids long. As DNA, the CDR3 is TGTGCCAGCAGCCTTGAGACGGCAGTCTACGAGCATTACTTC. It codes for CASSLETAVYEHYF.

CDR3 nucleotide sequence: TGTTCCTACAGTTACGCGAGCGGGGGGCAGCGAGATACGCAGTATTTT. This encodes CSYSYASGGQRDTQYF. The V call is TRBV6-5, the J call TRBJ2-3; 9 nucleotides align to TRBD2. Germline V lookup: CDR1 MNHEY, CDR2 SVGAGI. CDR3 length: 16 residues.

This clonotype was observed a single time. An end of the junction differs from the germline gene, which may be a read error. The CDR3 region is CATNLTALSYELYF. The CDR3 DNA reads as TGTGCCACCAACCTGACAGCTCTATCCTACGAGCTGTACTTC. This chain links TRBV11-3 with TRBJ2-7, with a possible D match to TRBD1 (5 bases). CDR3 length: 14 residues. The V gene's germline CDR1 is SGHNT and CDR2 YENEEA.

This clonotype was seen a few times. One end of the junction is discordant with germline, which a read error may explain. This chain links TRBV11-2 with TRBJ2-5; 9 bases line up with TRBD2. The germline V gene has CDR1 SGHAT and CDR2 FQNNGV. The CDR3 spans 16 residues. The CDR3 reads CASRTVGSGGRETQYF. In nucleotides, the CDR3 is TGTGCCAGCCGCACAGTGGGGAGCGGGGGGCGAGAGACCCAGTATTTC.

This clonotype was seen ten or more times. This chain uses TRBV6-1 with TRBJ1-2; 7 positions match TRBD1. Germline V gene data show CDR1 as MNHNS and CDR2 as SASEGT. The CDR3 length is 13 residues. With 8 bases clipped from V and 2 bases from J, the junction kept 5 bases outside the gene matches. The CDR3 reads CASQGQYNYGYTF. The DNA of the CDR3 is TGTGCCAGCCAGGGACAGTACAACTATGGCTACACCTTC.

As for this clonotype: Mismatch with germline at one junction end may stem from a read error. The chain employs TRBV11-1 and TRBJ2-7, with TRBD2 matching 15 bases. CDR1 is SGHAT, CDR2 FQDESV, per germline (reference sequence). The CDR3 contains 16 residues. The CDR3 here is CASGLGTSGGSHEQYF. The CDR3 nucleotides are TGTGCCAGCGGCCTGGGGACTAGCGGGGGGTCACACGAGCAGTATTTC.

This clonotype was observed a few times. The chain has TRBV11-2 and TRBJ1-1; D unresolved. V was shortened by 7 bases and J by 0 bases, with 9 bases between the two germline ends. CDR1 SGHAT and CDR2 FQNNGV come from the germline V gene. This CDR3 comprises 13 residues. CDR3 in amino acids: CASNLDLNTEAFF. CDR3 DNA: TGTGCCAGCAATTTGGATCTGAACACTGAAGCTTTCTTT.

Worth noting for this clonotype: One end of the junction varies from germline; a read error may be responsible. The chain recombines TRBV5-1 with TRBJ2-7; 8 nucleotides agree with TRBD2. Germline V gives CDR1 SGHRS, CDR2 YFSETQ. This CDR3 is built from 17 residues. The CDR3 region is CASSPRGAHPSVYGQYF. In nucleotides, the CDR3 is TGCGCCAGCAGCCCGCGGGGGGCCCACCCCTCGGTCTACGGGCAGTACTTC.

This clonotype was recorded many times. The chain recombines TRBV20-1 with TRBJ1-1; D call uncertain. The CDR3 has 13 residues. Germline V gene lookup returns CDR1 DFQATT and CDR2 SNEGSKA (reference sequence). Deletions cut 6 bases from V and 8 bases from J, with 19 bases between. The CDR3 coding sequence is TGCAGTGCCGTTGGACCCGCAACTGGGGAAGCTTTCTTT. Residues: CSAVGPATGEAFF.

This clonotype appeared many times. The chain joins TRBV20-1 to TRBJ2-7; unclear D gene. Trimming took off 0 bases at V and 4 bases at J, with 10 bases between the two ends. The CDR3 extends over 13 amino acids. Germline V gene lookup returns CDR1 DFQATT and CDR2 SNEGSKA (reference sequence). CDR3 DNA sequence: TGCAGTGCTAGAGATCTAGGAGTTTACGAGCAGTACTTC. It yields the protein CSARDLGVYEQYF.

This clonotype was counted once. The rearrangement joins TRBV5-1 to TRBJ2-7, with 10 bases lining up with TRBD1. V gave up 2 bases and J gave up 5 bases; unmatched junction bases: 4. CDR1 is SGHRS, CDR2 YFSETQ, per germline. CDR3 size: 14 residues. The CDR3 DNA reads TGCGCCAGCAGCTTCGGGACAGGGGAGAACGAGCAGTACTTC. It encodes CASSFGTGENEQYF.

This clonotype came up many times. The rearrangement uses TRBV6-5 and TRBJ1-6; no clear D. V lost 2 bases, J lost 9 bases, and 14 bases lay in between. There are 15 residues in the CDR3. Germline V gene data show CDR1 as MNHEY and CDR2 as SVGAGI. CDR3: CASSYERARGSPLHF. CDR3 bases: TGTGCCAGCAGTTACGAACGGGCGCGGGGTTCACCCCTCCACTTT.